One sample yielded the 17 T cell receptor beta chains listed below, sequenced in a study of blood T cell repertoires in COVID-19. This table comes from immunoSEQ multiplex PCR, and its TCRdb copy is limited to in-frame clones, with some not included. The data show over 30,000 clones, about 74% seen once. Sequenced input: peripheral blood. The receptors originated from a human donor in a cohort sampled during active COVID-19.

This sequence joins TRBV6-1 and TRBJ1-2; 8 bases agree with TRBD1. This CDR3 spans 14 amino acids. Per the germline V gene, CDR1 is MNHNS and CDR2 is SASEGT. The ends lost 3 bases at V and 4 bases at J; junction bases unmatched: 4. As DNA, the CDR3 is TGTGCCAGCAGTGATACAGGGGGTTCCTATGGCTACACCTTC. Translated: CASSDTGGSYGYTF.

The chain employs TRBV11-3 and TRBJ2-7, with TRBD1 matching 8 bases. The germline V gene encodes CDR1 SGHNT and CDR2 YENEEA. Trimming took 5 bases from V and 5 from J; bases not matched to a gene: 8. This CDR3 contains 14 residues. The CDR3 nucleotides are TGTGCCAGCAGCCCCCGGGACAGGCTGGACGAGCAGTACTTC. It yields the protein CASSPRDRLDEQYF.

CDR3 sequence (DNA): TGTGCCAGCAGTGAATATAAAGCGGGGGGGGATACGCAGTATTTT. It is translated as CASSEYKAGGDTQYF. The chain combines TRBV25-1 with TRBJ2-3, with TRBD2 matching 10 bases. The V gene's germline CDR1 is MGHDK and CDR2 SYGVNS. V shed 0 bases, J shed 6 bases, and the junction held 3 bases outside the gene matches. The CDR3 spans 15 residues. The full variable domain, in which reference TRBV25-1 and TRBJ2-3 provide the parts outside the CDR3, is EADIYQTPRYLVIGTGKKITLECSQTMGHDKMYWYQQDPGMELHLIHYSYGVNSTEKGDLSSESTVSRIRTEHFPLTLESARPSHTSQYLCASSEYKAGGDTQYFGPGTRLTVL.

J is TRBJ1-2 and V is TRBV28; 12 bases match TRBD1. V trimming: 6 bases; J trimming: 8 bases; junction bases outside the gene matches: 10. The CDR3 length is 15 residues. Germline values: CDR1 MDHEN, CDR2 SYDVKM. The DNA for the CDR3 is TGTGCCAGCAGGCCCGGGACAGGGGGCGTGGGAGGCTACACCTTC. Translation: CASRPGTGGVGGYTF.

CDR3 coding DNA: TGTGCCAGCGGGGGCGCGGGGGGGACCACAGATACGCAGTATTTT. As protein: CASGGAGGTTDTQYF. The chain links TRBV2 to TRBJ2-3; 9 bases fit TRBD2. V shed 8 bases, J shed 2 bases, and the junction held 8 bases outside the gene matches. This CDR3 contains 15 residues. CDR1 and CDR2 (germline): SNHLY, FYNNEI.

In DNA, the CDR3 is TGCAGCGTTGGGACTAGCGCTAGCACAGATACGCAGTATTTT. The encoded protein is CSVGTSASTDTQYF. The rearrangement uses TRBV29-1 and TRBJ2-3, with 9 bases aligning to TRBD2. The junction had 2 bases not matched to a gene; V was cut back by 4 bases and J by 0 bases. The CDR3 runs to 14 residues. Germline lookup yields CDR1 SQVTM and CDR2 ANQGSEA.

The V and J genes are TRBV29-1 and TRBJ1-2, with 7 bases aligning to TRBD1. This CDR3 region has 14 residues. Germline CDR1 reads SQVTM; CDR2 reads ANQGSEA. V was clipped by 3 bases and J by 4 bases; unmatched bases: 8. The CDR3 loop reads CSVEGDRAGYGYTF. DNA of the CDR3: TGCAGCGTTGAGGGGGACAGAGCTGGCTATGGCTACACCTTC. The entire variable domain, with the rest obtained from reference TRBV29-1 and TRBJ1-2, is as follows: SAVISQKPSRDICQRGTSLTIQCQVDSQVTMMFWYRQQPGQSLTLIATANQGSEATYESGFVIDKFPISRPNLTFSTLTVSNMSPEDSSIYLCSVEGDRAGYGYTFGSGTRLTVV.

A single count supports this clone. The rearrangement links TRBV28 to TRBJ2-2; a possible D gene is TRBD2 (6 bases). Trimming removed 5 bases from V and 6 bases from J, with 16 bases in between. The CDR3 has 15 amino acids. Per germline, CDR1 MDHEN and CDR2 SYDVKM. CDR3 region: CASSLGATGAGELFF. CDR3 nucleotides: TGTGCCAGCAGTCTCGGGGCCACGGGGGCCGGGGAGCTGTTTTTT.

The rearrangement joins TRBV28 to TRBJ2-7; tentative D call: TRBD1 (6 bases). This CDR3 comprises 15 residues. Trimming stripped 1 base from V and 6 bases from J, with 16 bases between. The germline V gene encodes CDR1 MDHEN and CDR2 SYDVKM. CDR3 protein: CASSLSTYRVPEQYF. The CDR3 DNA sequence: TGTGCCAGCAGTTTATCCACATACAGGGTTCCCGAGCAGTACTTC.

This chain links TRBV3-1 (or the pseudogene TRBV3-2) with TRBJ2-1; TRBD2 aligns across 9 bases. The germline V gene has CDR1 LGHDT and CDR2 YNNKEL (reference sequence). The CDR3 has 16 residues. Unmatched junction bases numbered 8, after V lost 3 bases and J lost 5 bases. The CDR3 reads CASSHLGLATHNEQFF. The DNA for the CDR3 is TGTGCCAGCAGCCACCTAGGACTAGCGACTCACAATGAGCAGTTCTTC.

This rearrangement joins TRBV29-1 to TRBJ2-1; 9 nucleotides align to TRBD2. Germline V lookup: CDR1 SQVTM, CDR2 ANQGSEA. With 6 bases clipped from V and 4 bases from J, the junction kept 7 bases outside the gene matches. The CDR3 is made up of 14 amino acids. The CDR3 spells CSVSSTSGYNEQFF. The DNA for the CDR3 is TGCAGCGTCTCATCGACTAGCGGATACAATGAGCAGTTCTTC.

This sequence joins TRBV7-9 and TRBJ2-7, with 7 bases matching TRBD1. CDR1 is SEHNR and CDR2 is FQNEAQ in the germline V gene (reference sequence). CDR3 length: 17 amino acids. V lost 4 bases, J lost 1 base, and 13 bases stayed unmatched. The CDR3 DNA follows: TGTGCCAGCAGCTACTCATCGACAGGGTCAATATCCTACGAGCAGTACTTC. Protein sequence: CASSYSSTGSISYEQYF.

This clone was observed once. This sequence joins TRBV9 and TRBJ2-1; maybe TRBD1 (12 bases). The CDR3 loop spans 19 amino acids. Trimming took 2 bases from V and 6 from J, leaving 27 bases between them. Germline CDR1 SGDLS, CDR2 YYNGEE. The CDR3 DNA follows: TGTGCCAGCAGCGTCGGGACAGGGGGCCCCGGGACTAGCGGCAATGAGCAGTTCTTC. Translation gives CASSVGTGGPGTSGNEQFF.

This clone was seen just once. The V gene is TRBV18, the J gene TRBJ2-5, with TRBD2 matching over 13 bases. CDR1 KGHSH and CDR2 LQKENI come from the germline V gene. Trimming cost V 1 base and J 2 bases; bases outside gene matches: 1. The CDR3 extends over 16 amino acids. The CDR3: CASSPQLAGGQETQYF. In DNA, the CDR3 is TGTGCCAGCTCACCACAACTAGCGGGGGGGCAAGAGACCCAGTACTTC.

The chain carries TRBV7-9 and TRBJ2-7, with D tentatively TRBD2 (5 bases). Germline V gives CDR1 SEHNR, CDR2 FQNEAQ (reference sequence). This CDR3 has 15 residues. Trimming stripped 1 base from V and 4 bases from J, with 14 bases between. CDR3: CASSLDSPSQYEQYF. The CDR3 region has the DNA TGTGCCAGCAGCTTAGATTCACCTAGCCAATACGAGCAGTACTTC.

By sample share, this clone is medium-sized (0.01 to 0.1%). V and J are TRBV7-8 and TRBJ2-7; 7 nucleotides align to TRBD1. Germline V gene data show CDR1 as SGHVS and CDR2 as FQNEAQ. J lost 2 bases, V lost 5 bases, and 9 bases had no gene match. The CDR3 runs 15 residues. The chain's CDR3 is CASSNRRQGAYEQYF. The DNA of the CDR3 is TGTGCCAGCAGCAACCGTCGACAGGGAGCCTACGAGCAGTACTTC.

The chain employs TRBV11-2 and TRBJ1-2; D may be TRBD1 (5 bases). Germline CDR1 SGHAT, CDR2 FQNNGV. The CDR3 is made up of 17 amino acids. The V and J ends lost 1 base and 7 bases respectively, with 22 bases between them. The DNA for the CDR3 is TGTGCCAGCAGCTTAGGCCGTTCTCTGGGGCGGAGTGGTGGCTACACCTTC. It codes for CASSLGRSLGRSGGYTF.